This T cell receptor (beta chain) originates from a study of blood T cell repertoires in COVID-19. At the level of the study: Acute and convalescent COVID-19 specimens originated in the United States, Italy and Spain. From T cells, B-cell-depleted T cells, or PBMCs came the material, which was cDNA or gDNA.

This CDR3 spans 12 amino acids. The germline CDR1 and CDR2 sequences are SGHTA and FQGNSA. V lost 1 base and J lost 6, with 6 bases in between. In the source study's methods: Counts of nucleated cells, estimated from reference gene primer amplification, were obtained. Only in-frame clones appear in the TCRdb table, and some are missing; sequencing was by immunoSEQ multiplex PCR. That table supplies the V and J calls and clone size; D and trimming were determined from the DNA. The table lists around 140,000 clones, around 87% of them singletons. Sequencing was done on a sample of peripheral blood. J is TRBJ1-2 and V is TRBV7-2; D gene unclear. This TCR came from a man aged 50-59 years with active COVID-19. CDR3 DNA sequence: TGTGCCAGCAGCTTAGGGGGAGATGGCTACACCTTC. Protein sequence: CASSLGGDGYTF.